Each of the 22 T cell receptor beta chains below was sequenced from the same sample in a study of blood T cells in healthy people across ages. Next came a second PCR, run for about 7 to 12 cycles, which used a sample-barcoded 5' primer along with a J-beta primer mix. TCRdb used MiXCR to reprocess the 5' RACE reads, holding one entry per CDR3 protein. The data show hundreds of thousands of distinct CDR3 sequences, under 55% seen once. The material sequenced was blood. The source is a man between 60 and 75 years old in good health.

The chain joins TRBV7-3 to TRBJ2-3; no definite D call. CDR3 length: 12 residues. Germline values: CDR1 SGHTA, CDR2 FQGTGA. Trimming cost V 5 bases and J 6 bases, with 9 bases left between them. Written as DNA, the CDR3 is TGTGCCAGCAGCAACAACCACGATACGCAGTATTTT. Its protein is CASSNNHDTQYF.

The chain links TRBV29-1 to TRBJ1-5; D not resolved. The CDR3 has 16 residues. Germline V gene data show CDR1 as SQVTM and CDR2 as ANQGSEA. The germline V and J ends were trimmed by 7 bases and 0 bases, with 19 bases remaining between them. This CDR3 is CSAEGVADYSNQPQHF. CDR3 sequence (DNA): TGCAGCGCTGAGGGTGTGGCAGATTATAGCAATCAGCCCCAGCATTTT.

The chain is built from TRBV3-1 and TRBJ2-3; tentatively, D is TRBD2 (5 bases). V lost 1 base and J 3 bases, leaving 14 bases between the germline ends. The CDR3 runs 16 residues. Germline V gene data show CDR1 as LGHDT and CDR2 as YNNKEL (reference sequence). As DNA, the CDR3 is TGTGCCAGCAGCCAAGCGGCTAGCCGACTGACAGATACGCAGTATTTT. It specifies CASSQAASRLTDTQYF.

This sequence joins TRBV15 and TRBJ2-7; D is ambiguous. The J call is in doubt because the DNA end fits TRBJ2-5 better. Germline loops: CDR1 LNHNV, CDR2 YYDKDF (reference sequence). The length of the CDR3 is 13 residues. CDR3 amino acids: CATSRGTQETQYF. The CDR3 DNA sequence: TGTGCCACCAGCAGAGGAACACAAGAGACCCAGTACTTC.

This clonotype was observed a few times. The J gene is TRBJ1-1, the V gene TRBV7-2, with D hard to call. This CDR3 has 12 amino acids. Deletions cut 1 base from V and 7 bases from J, with 7 bases between. Per germline, CDR1 SGHTA and CDR2 FQGNSA. The CDR3 is CASSLVGLEAFF. For the CDR3, the DNA is TGTGCCAGCAGCTTAGTTGGTCTTGAAGCTTTCTTT.

The V and J genes are TRBV7-9 and TRBJ2-4; D might be TRBD1 (5 bases). The V and J ends lost 0 bases and 1 base respectively, with 10 bases between them. CDR1 is SEHNR, CDR2 FQNEAQ, per germline (reference sequence). The CDR3 is 16 residues long. This chain's CDR3 is CASSLANQGAKNIQYF. CDR3 coding DNA: TGTGCCAGCAGCTTAGCGAATCAGGGTGCCAAAAACATTCAGTACTTC.

This chain joins TRBV12-3 or TRBV12-4 and TRBJ1-2; D is undetermined. The CDR3 has 14 amino acids. V lost 2 bases to trimming and J lost 8 bases, with 15 bases between them. The CDR3 spells CASSLTASRRGYTF. The CDR3 bases are TGTGCCAGCAGTTTAACCGCCTCGAGGAGGGGCTACACCTTC.

In its sample, this clonotype was seen many times. V is TRBV20-1 and J is TRBJ1-5; D gene unclear. V dropped 1 base and J dropped 4 bases, with 14 bases sitting between them. CDR1 and CDR2 from the germline V gene are DFQATT and SNEGSKA (reference sequence). The CDR3 extends over 15 amino acids. CDR3 sequence: CSARVGGYSNQPQHF. DNA of the CDR3: TGCAGTGCTAGAGTTGGAGGGTACTCGAATCAGCCCCAGCATTTT.

This sequence joins TRBV10-2 and TRBJ2-1; TRBD2 agrees at 7 bases. V was clipped by 1 base and J by 4 bases; unmatched bases: 10. The CDR3 is made up of 17 amino acids. Per the germline V gene, CDR1 is WSHSY and CDR2 is SAAADI. The CDR3 region has the DNA TGCGCCAGCAGTGAGTATACCAGCGGGGCTTCTTACAATGAGCAGTTCTTC. This encodes CASSEYTSGASYNEQFF.

The chain combines TRBV20-1 with TRBJ2-1; D unclear. V was shortened by 3 bases and J by 4 bases, with 10 bases between the two germline ends. The CDR3 extends over 13 amino acids. The germline CDR1 and CDR2 sequences are DFQATT and SNEGSKA (reference sequence). The CDR3 nucleotides are TGCAGTGCTAGCCCCGCGATTTACAATGAGCAGTTCTTC. It specifies CSASPAIYNEQFF.

This clonotype came up a few times. The chain joins TRBV20-1 to TRBJ1-2; D gene uncertain. The CDR3 consists of 14 residues. Germline V gene data show CDR1 as DFQATT and CDR2 as SNEGSKA (reference sequence). Trimming removed 6 bases at V and 2 bases at J, with 16 bases between. CDR3 residues: CSAPRPGENYGYTF. CDR3 bases: TGCAGTGCCCCTAGGCCTGGTGAGAACTATGGCTACACCTTC.

This clonotype was detected only a few times. This rearrangement joins TRBV7-2 to TRBJ2-1, with D perhaps matching TRBD1 (6 bases). Deletions cut 2 bases from V and 0 bases from J, with 14 bases between. The CDR3 has 17 amino acids. Germline lookup yields CDR1 SGHTA and CDR2 FQGNSA. CDR3 region: CASSLWGPVSSYNEQFF. The CDR3 coding sequence is TGTGCCAGCAGCTTATGGGGGCCGGTGAGCTCCTACAATGAGCAGTTCTTC.

This clonotype was seen more than once but under ten times. J is TRBJ2-7 and V is TRBV12-5, with 8 nucleotides matching TRBD2. From germline, CDR1 is LGHNT and CDR2 FRNRAP. The CDR3 runs 14 residues. V lost 5 bases and J lost 2; bases outside the gene matches: 5. CDR3 DNA sequence: TGTGCTAGTGGTAGAGCGGGGGCCACCTACGAGCAGTACTTC. Encoded protein: CASGRAGATYEQYF.

This clonotype has more than one count but fewer than ten. V usage is TRBV6-2 or TRBV6-3 and J usage is TRBJ2-1, with 7 bases fitting TRBD1. CDR1 and CDR2 (germline): MNHEY, SVGEGT. J gave up 9 bases and V 5 bases, and 7 bases lay outside the gene matches. The length of the CDR3 is 13 residues. CDR3 sequence reads: CASSQTGKREQFF. As DNA, the CDR3 is TGTGCCAGCAGTCAGACAGGGAAGCGTGAGCAGTTCTTC.

The chain links TRBV4-2 to TRBJ1-1, with 7 bases that match TRBD1. V was pared by 0 bases and J by 5 bases, with 3 bases of the junction left unmatched. The germline CDR1 and CDR2 sequences are LGHNA and YNFKEQ. The length of the CDR3 is 14 residues. The CDR3 spells CASSQDRGVTEAFF. The CDR3, as DNA: TGTGCCAGCAGCCAAGACAGGGGGGTAACTGAAGCTTTCTTT.

There are a few counts of this clonotype. This sequence joins TRBV4-3 and TRBJ2-2; D is possibly TRBD1 (5 bases). CDR1 LGHNA and CDR2 YSLEER come from the germline V gene. The CDR3 is 14 residues long. V shed 6 bases and J shed 4 bases, with 12 bases lying between them. The CDR3 protein is CASSAQGSTGELFF. CDR3 DNA sequence: TGCGCCAGCAGTGCGCAGGGAAGCACCGGGGAGCTGTTTTTT.

V and J are TRBV7-9 and TRBJ2-5; 9 bases agree with TRBD1. The CDR3 spans 15 residues. Germline V gene data show CDR1 as SEHNR and CDR2 as FQNEAQ (reference sequence). V was clipped by 4 bases and J by 8 bases; unmatched bases: 11. The CDR3 sequence: CASSSGTGKVETQYF. CDR3 coding DNA: TGTGCCAGCAGCTCTGGGACAGGGAAGGTTGAAACCCAGTACTTC.

The gene calls are TRBV6-5 and TRBJ2-7, with a tentative D call TRBD2 (6 bases). The germline V gene encodes CDR1 MNHEY and CDR2 SVGAGI. The V gene lost 6 bases and the J gene lost 0 bases, with 15 bases spanning the gap. This CDR3 spans 15 amino acids. CDR3 region: CASSPRGKGSYEQYF. CDR3 DNA: TGTGCCAGCAGCCCCCGGGGGAAGGGCTCCTACGAGCAGTACTTC.

The chain carries TRBV12-3 or TRBV12-4 and TRBJ1-6; TRBD1 matches at 7 bases. V lost 1 base and J lost 8; bases outside the gene matches: 5. The CDR3 spans 15 residues. CDR3 amino acids: CASSLVTGTYSPLHF. CDR3 in DNA: TGTGCCAGCAGTTTAGTGACAGGGACGTATTCACCCCTCCACTTT.

Many counts were recorded for this clonotype. CDR3 amino acids: CASSSGLAGGETQYF. In nucleotides, the CDR3 is TGCGCCAGCAGCTCGGGACTAGCCGGAGGAGAGACCCAGTACTTC. The gene calls are TRBV5-1 and TRBJ2-5, with 9 nucleotides matching TRBD2. The CDR3 extends over 15 amino acids. Germline loops: CDR1 SGHRS, CDR2 YFSETQ. After removal of 3 bases from V and 4 bases from J, the junction contained 7 bases not matched to a gene.

The CDR3 sequence: CASSDGGAETQYF. DNA of the CDR3: TGTGCCAGCAGCGACGGGGGAGCGGAGACCCAGTACTTC. The chain couples TRBV7-3 to TRBJ2-5, with TRBD2 as a possible D gene (6 bases). Trimming left V 5 bases short and J 5 bases short, with 12 bases between. The germline V gene has CDR1 SGHTA and CDR2 FQGTGA. The CDR3 has 13 amino acids. Full variable domain (missing parts from reference TRBV7-3 and TRBJ2-5): GAGVSQTPSNKVTEKGKYVELRCDPISGHTALYWYRQSLGQGPEFLIYFQGTGAADDSGLPNDRFFAVRPEGSVSTLKIQRTERGDSAVYLCASSDGGAETQYFGPGTRLLVL.

The chain recombines TRBV7-9 with TRBJ2-3, with D perhaps TRBD1 (6 bases). Looked up from germline, CDR1 is SEHNR and CDR2 is FQNEAQ (reference sequence). V was clipped by 3 bases and J by 10 bases, with 14 bases between them. The CDR3 spans 13 residues. The CDR3 nucleotides read TGTGCCAGCAGCTTCCAACAGGGCAAGGCGCAGTATTTT. This codes for CASSFQQGKAQYF.